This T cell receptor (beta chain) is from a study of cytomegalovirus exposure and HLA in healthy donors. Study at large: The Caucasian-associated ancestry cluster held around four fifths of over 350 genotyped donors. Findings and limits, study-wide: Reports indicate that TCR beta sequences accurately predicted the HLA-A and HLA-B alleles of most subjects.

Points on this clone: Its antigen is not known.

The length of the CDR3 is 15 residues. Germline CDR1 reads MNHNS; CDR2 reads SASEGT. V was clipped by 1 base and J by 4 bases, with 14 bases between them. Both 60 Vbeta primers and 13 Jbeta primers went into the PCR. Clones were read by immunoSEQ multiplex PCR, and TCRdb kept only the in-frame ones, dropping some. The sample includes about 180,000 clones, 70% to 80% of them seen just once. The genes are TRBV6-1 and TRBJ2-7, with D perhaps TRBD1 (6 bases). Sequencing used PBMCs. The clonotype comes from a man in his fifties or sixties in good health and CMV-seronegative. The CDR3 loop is CASSEGTALAYEQYF. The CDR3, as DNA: TGTGCCAGCAGTGAAGGGACAGCACTGGCGTACGAGCAGTACTTC.